The 8 T cell receptor beta chains listed next were all sequenced from one sample in a study of blood T cells in healthy people across ages. Together with a sample-barcoded 5' primer, a J-beta primer mix was included in a second PCR lasting roughly 7 to 11 cycles. Using its own MiXCR run on the 5' RACE reads, TCRdb lists one record per CDR3 protein. The data hold some 920,000 distinct CDR3 sequences, with about 53% observed a single time. The sequenced material came from blood. Every receptor here comes from a woman aged 55-70 years in good health.

This clonotype was picked up a small number of times. This rearrangement joins TRBV5-1 to TRBJ1-1, with TRBD1 as a possible D gene (5 bases). The V gene's germline CDR1 is SGHRS and CDR2 YFSETQ. This CDR3 has 15 amino acids. V shed 0 bases and J shed 2 bases, with 11 bases lying between them. CDR3 sequence (DNA): TGCGCCAGCAGCTTGGTTGACAGCAGAAACACTGAAGCTTTCTTT. As protein: CASSLVDSRNTEAFF.

The V and J genes are TRBV5-1 and TRBJ2-3; TRBD1 matches at 9 bases. V lost 4 bases to trimming and J lost 4 bases; unmatched junction nucleotides: 10. Germline lookup yields CDR1 SGHRS and CDR2 YFSETQ. The CDR3 covers 16 residues. CDR3 DNA sequence: TGCGCCAGCAGCGGGTCTACAGGGGGCGCGGCAGATACGCAGTATTTT. Translating it yields CASSGSTGGAADTQYF.

The chain recombines TRBV7-9 with TRBJ1-4; D gene unclear. V was pared by 3 bases and J by 7 bases, with 15 bases between. The CDR3 extends over 15 amino acids. Looked up from germline, CDR1 is SEHNR and CDR2 is FQNEAQ (reference sequence). DNA of the CDR3: TGTGCCAGCAGCTTTTCAGGATTCAAGGCTGAAAAACTGTTTTTT. Translating it yields CASSFSGFKAEKLFF.

There are a few counts of this clonotype. The chain has TRBV3-1 and TRBJ2-5, with D hard to call. The CDR3 runs 15 residues. Trimming removed 0 bases at V and 1 base at J, with 9 bases between. Germline V gene lookup returns CDR1 LGHDT and CDR2 YNNKEL (reference sequence). In nucleotides, the CDR3 is TGTGCCAGCAGCCAAGATTTGGCTACCCAAGAGACCCAGTACTTC. Encoded protein: CASSQDLATQETQYF.

This clonotype was seen a handful of times. This chain connects TRBV20-1 to TRBJ2-2; a weak D match, TRBD1 (5 bases). The germline CDR1 and CDR2 sequences are DFQATT and SNEGSKA (reference sequence). The CDR3 is 12 amino acids. V lost 6 bases and J lost 5, with 10 bases in between. CDR3 residues: CSAPGLTGELFF. CDR3 in DNA: TGCAGTGCACCAGGGTTAACCGGGGAGCTGTTTTTT.

This clonotype was detected only a few times. This sequence joins TRBV5-1 and TRBJ2-1; 9 positions agree with TRBD2. Trimming took 7 bases from V and 9 from J; bases not matched to a gene: 8. This CDR3 comprises 13 residues. Germline V gene sequence: CDR1 SGHRS, CDR2 YFSETQ. CDR3 sequence reads: CASAIAGAPEQFF. DNA of the CDR3: TGCGCCAGCGCGATAGCGGGAGCCCCTGAGCAGTTCTTC.

This chain links TRBV21-1 with TRBJ2-7. TRBV21-1 corresponds to a pseudogene. The CDR3 loop spans 13 amino acids. The CDR3 loop is CASVQLGSYEQYF. CDR3 coding DNA: TGTGCCAGCGTCCAATTGGGATCCTACGAGCAGTACTTC.

Points on this clonotype: A much larger clonotype is one base distant, so this may be a read error. The V call is TRBV5-1, the J call TRBJ2-1; D is perhaps TRBD2 (6 bases). The germline V gene encodes CDR1 SGHRS and CDR2 YFSETQ. The CDR3 runs to 16 residues. V shed 0 bases and J shed 8 bases, with 18 bases lying between them. The CDR3 DNA reads TGCGCCAGCAGCTTGGTAAGCGGGTCAATGTACGATGAGCAGTTCTTC. Encoded protein: CASSLVSGSMYDEQFF.